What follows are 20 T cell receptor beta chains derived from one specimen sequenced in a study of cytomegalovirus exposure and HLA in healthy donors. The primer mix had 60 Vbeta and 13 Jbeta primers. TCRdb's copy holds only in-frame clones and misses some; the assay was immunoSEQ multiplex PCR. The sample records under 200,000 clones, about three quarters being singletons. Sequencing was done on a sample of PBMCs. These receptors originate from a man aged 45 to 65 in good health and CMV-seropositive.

In DNA, the CDR3 is TGTGCCAGCTCACTCTGGGACTTGTCCACAGATACGCAGTATTTT. Amino acids: CASSLWDLSTDTQYF. The chain recombines TRBV18 with TRBJ2-3; TRBD2 is a possible D gene (6 bases). The V gene lost 4 bases and the J gene lost 2 bases, with 13 bases spanning the gap. The V gene's germline CDR1 is KGHSH and CDR2 LQKENI. The CDR3 covers 15 residues.

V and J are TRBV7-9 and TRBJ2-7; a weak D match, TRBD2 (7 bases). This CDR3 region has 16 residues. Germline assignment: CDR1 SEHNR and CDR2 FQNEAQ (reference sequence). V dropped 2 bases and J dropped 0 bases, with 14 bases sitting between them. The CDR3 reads CASSLRRGPSSYEQYF. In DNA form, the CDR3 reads TGTGCCAGCAGCTTACGGCGGGGGCCTAGCTCCTACGAGCAGTACTTC.

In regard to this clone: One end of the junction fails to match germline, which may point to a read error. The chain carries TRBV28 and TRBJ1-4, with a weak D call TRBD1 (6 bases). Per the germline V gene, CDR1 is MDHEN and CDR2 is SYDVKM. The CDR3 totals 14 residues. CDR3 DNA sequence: TGTACCAGCAGCGGGGGGCAGCGCCGAGAAAAACTGTTTTTT. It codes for CTSSGGQRREKLFF.

The CDR3 DNA reads as TGTGCCAGCAGCCGCCGGGACAACCGAACGGGAGAGCAGTTCTTC. This gives the protein CASSRRDNRTGEQFF. The chain couples TRBV13 to TRBJ2-1, with D perhaps TRBD1 (6 bases). V was trimmed by 5 bases and J by 10 bases, leaving 21 bases between them. CDR1 is PRHDT and CDR2 is FYEKMQ in the germline V gene (reference sequence). The CDR3 extends over 15 amino acids.

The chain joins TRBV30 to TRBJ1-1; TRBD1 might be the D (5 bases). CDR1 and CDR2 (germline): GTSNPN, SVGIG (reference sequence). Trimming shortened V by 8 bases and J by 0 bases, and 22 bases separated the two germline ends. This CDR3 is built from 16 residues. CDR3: CAGGVWGGRLNTEAFF. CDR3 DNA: TGTGCCGGGGGGGTTTGGGGGGGGAGGTTGAACACTGAAGCTTTCTTT.

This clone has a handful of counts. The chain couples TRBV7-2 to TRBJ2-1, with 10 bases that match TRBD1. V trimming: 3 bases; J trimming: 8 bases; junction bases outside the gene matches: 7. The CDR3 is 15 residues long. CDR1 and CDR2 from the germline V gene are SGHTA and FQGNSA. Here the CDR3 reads CASSLSGQGMHEQFF. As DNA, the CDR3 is TGTGCCAGCAGCTTGTCGGGACAGGGGATGCATGAGCAGTTCTTC. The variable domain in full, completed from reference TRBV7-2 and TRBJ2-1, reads GAGVSQSPSNKVTEKGKDVELRCDPISGHTALYWYRQSLGQGLEFLIYFQGNSAPDKSGLPSDRFSAERTGGSVSTLTIQRTQQEDSAVYLCASSLSGQGMHEQFFGPGTRLTVL.

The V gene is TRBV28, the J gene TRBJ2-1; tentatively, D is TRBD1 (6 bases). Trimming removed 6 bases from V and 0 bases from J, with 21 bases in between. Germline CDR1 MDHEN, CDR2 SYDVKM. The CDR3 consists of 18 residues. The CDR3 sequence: CASRRSKIGQSSYNEQFF. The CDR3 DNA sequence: TGTGCCAGCAGACGATCTAAGATCGGACAGAGCTCCTACAATGAGCAGTTCTTC.

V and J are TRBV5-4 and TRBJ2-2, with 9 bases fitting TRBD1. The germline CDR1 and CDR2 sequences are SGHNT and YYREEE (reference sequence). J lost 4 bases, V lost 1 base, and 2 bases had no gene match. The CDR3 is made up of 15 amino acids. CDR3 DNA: TGTGCCAGCAGCTTGAGGACAGGGGTCACCGGGGAGCTGTTTTTT. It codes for CASSLRTGVTGELFF.

The CDR3 loop is CASSFGTGGGGELFF. CDR3 nucleotide sequence: TGCGCCAGCAGCTTCGGGACAGGGGGCGGCGGGGAGCTGTTTTTT. The chain joins TRBV5-1 to TRBJ2-2; 12 nucleotides align to TRBD1. This CDR3 is built from 15 residues. The junction had 3 bases not matched to a gene; V was cut back by 2 bases and J by 7 bases. Germline V gene sequence: CDR1 SGHRS, CDR2 YFSETQ.

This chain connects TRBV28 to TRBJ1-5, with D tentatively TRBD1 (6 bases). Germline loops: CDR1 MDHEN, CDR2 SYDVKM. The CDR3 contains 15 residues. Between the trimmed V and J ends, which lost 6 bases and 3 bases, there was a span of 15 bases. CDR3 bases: TGTGCCAGCAGCCCCCTCACAGGGAACAATCAGCCCCAGCATTTT. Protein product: CASSPLTGNNQPQHF.

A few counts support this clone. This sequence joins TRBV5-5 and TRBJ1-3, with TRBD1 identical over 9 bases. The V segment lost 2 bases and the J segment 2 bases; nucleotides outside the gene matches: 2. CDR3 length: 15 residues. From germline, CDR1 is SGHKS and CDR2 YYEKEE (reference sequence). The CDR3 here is CASSFGDRAGNTIYF. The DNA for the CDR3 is TGTGCCAGCAGCTTTGGGGACAGGGCTGGAAACACCATATATTTT.

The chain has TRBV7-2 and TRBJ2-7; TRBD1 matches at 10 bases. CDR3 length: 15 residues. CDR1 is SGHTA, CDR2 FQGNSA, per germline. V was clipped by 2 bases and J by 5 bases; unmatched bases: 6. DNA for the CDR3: TGTGCCAGCAGCTTAACCGGGACAGGGGTCAACGAGCAGTACTTC. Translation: CASSLTGTGVNEQYF.

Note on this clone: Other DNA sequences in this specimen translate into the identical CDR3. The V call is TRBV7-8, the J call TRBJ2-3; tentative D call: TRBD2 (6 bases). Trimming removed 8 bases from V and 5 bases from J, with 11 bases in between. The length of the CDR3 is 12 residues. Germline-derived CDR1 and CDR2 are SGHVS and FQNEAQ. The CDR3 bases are TGTGCCAGCTCGTCGGGAGAAGATACGCAGTATTTT. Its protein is CASSSGEDTQYF.

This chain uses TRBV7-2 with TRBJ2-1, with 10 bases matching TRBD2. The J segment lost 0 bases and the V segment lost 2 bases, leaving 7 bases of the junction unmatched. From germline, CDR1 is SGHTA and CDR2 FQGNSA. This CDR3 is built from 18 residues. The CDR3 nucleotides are TGTGCCAGCAGCTTAAGGACAGCGGGGGGGAGCTCCTACAATGAGCAGTTCTTC. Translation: CASSLRTAGGSSYNEQFF.

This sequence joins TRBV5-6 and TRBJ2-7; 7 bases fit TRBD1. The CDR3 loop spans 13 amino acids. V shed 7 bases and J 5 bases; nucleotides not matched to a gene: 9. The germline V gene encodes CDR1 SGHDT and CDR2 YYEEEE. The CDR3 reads CASGPGTVHEQYF. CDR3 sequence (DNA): TGTGCCAGCGGGCCCGGGACAGTACACGAGCAGTACTTC.

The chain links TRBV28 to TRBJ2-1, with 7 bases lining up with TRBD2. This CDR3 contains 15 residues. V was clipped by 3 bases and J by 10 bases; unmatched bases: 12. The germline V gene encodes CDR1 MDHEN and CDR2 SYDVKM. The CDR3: CASSFWGGIQWEQFF. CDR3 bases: TGTGCCAGCAGTTTCTGGGGGGGGATACAATGGGAGCAGTTCTTC. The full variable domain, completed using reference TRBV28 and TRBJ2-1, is DVKVTQSSRYLVKRTGEKVFLECVQDMDHENMFWYRQDPGLGLRLIYFSYDVKMKEKGDIPEGYSVSREKKERFSLILESASTNQTSMYLCASSFWGGIQWEQFFGPGTRLTVL.

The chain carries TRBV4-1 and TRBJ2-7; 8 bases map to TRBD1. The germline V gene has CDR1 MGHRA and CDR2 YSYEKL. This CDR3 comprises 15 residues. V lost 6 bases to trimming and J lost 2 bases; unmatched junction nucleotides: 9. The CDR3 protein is CASRPSGTGAYEQYF. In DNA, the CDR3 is TGCGCCAGCAGGCCGTCCGGGACAGGAGCCTACGAGCAGTACTTC.

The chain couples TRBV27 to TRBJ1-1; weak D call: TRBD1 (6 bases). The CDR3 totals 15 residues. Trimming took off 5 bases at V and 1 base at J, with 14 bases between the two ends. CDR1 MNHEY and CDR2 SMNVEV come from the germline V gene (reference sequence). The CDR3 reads CASSQGPQGNTEAFF. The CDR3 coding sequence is TGTGCCAGCAGTCAGGGGCCCCAGGGGAACACTGAAGCTTTCTTT.

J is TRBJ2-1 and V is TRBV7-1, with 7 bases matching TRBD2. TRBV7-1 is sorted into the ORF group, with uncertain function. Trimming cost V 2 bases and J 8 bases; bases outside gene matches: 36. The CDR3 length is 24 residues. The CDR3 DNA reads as TGTGCCAGCAGCTCATCTGTCTCAGGATCTGGGTTTGTGGGGTGGGGCGGGGGTCGGGATGAGCAGTTCTTC. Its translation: CASSSSVSGSGFVGWGGGRDEQFF.

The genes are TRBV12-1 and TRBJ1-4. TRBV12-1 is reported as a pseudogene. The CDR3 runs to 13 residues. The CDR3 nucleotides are TGTGCCAGCAGCATGAGGCCGGAGGCGGCGGTGTTTTTT. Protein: CASSMRPEAAVFF.